What follows describes a single TCR beta chain. Its specificity is not known. The table came from immunoSEQ multiplex PCR; TCRdb's copy has only in-frame clones and leaves some out. The sample lists around 200,000 clones, around 90% seen once, with 2.9% in the top ten. This sample was taken from a study of cytomegalovirus exposure and HLA in healthy donors. Whole-study findings and limits: For most TCR sequences rarity was the rule, although some public TCRs occurred in many donors. Reported results showed that the classifier diagnosed cytomegalovirus status with high specificity and sensitivity.

Sequenced sample: PBMCs. The sequence derives from a woman aged 18-29 years in good health and CMV-seronegative.

DNA of the CDR3: TGTGCCAGCAGAGGGGGCAGGAGCACTGAAGCTTTCTTT. Protein product: CASRGGRSTEAFF. V is TRBV6-1 and J is TRBJ1-1, with TRBD1 matching over 7 bases. This CDR3 has 13 amino acids. After removal of 6 bases from V and 4 bases from J, the junction contained 5 bases not matched to a gene. Per germline, CDR1 MNHNS and CDR2 SASEGT.